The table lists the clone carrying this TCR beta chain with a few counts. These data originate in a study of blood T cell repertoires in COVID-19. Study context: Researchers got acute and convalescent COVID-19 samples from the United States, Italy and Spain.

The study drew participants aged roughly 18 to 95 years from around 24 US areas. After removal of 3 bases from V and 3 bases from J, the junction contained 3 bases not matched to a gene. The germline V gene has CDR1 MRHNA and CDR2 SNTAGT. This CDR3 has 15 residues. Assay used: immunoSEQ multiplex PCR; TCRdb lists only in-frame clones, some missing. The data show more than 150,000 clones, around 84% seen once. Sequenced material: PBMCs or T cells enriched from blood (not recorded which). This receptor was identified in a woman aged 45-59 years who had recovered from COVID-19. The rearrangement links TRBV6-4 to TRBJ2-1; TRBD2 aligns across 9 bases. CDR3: CASSDSGGFYNEQFF. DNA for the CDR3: TGTGCCAGCAGTGATAGCGGGGGCTTCTACAATGAGCAGTTCTTC.